Following are 8 T cell receptor beta chains from one sample sequenced in a study of T cells after yellow fever vaccination. Each CDR3 protein is one row after TCRdb ran MiXCR on the 5' RACE reads. The sample gives approximately 340,000 distinct CDR3 sequences, 8.5% to 10% of which show up once; roughly 18% is in the top ten. The sample in question was PBMCs, obtained on the day of the first yellow fever vaccination. The source is a man aged 18 to 30 who received the YFV17D yellow fever vaccine.

This chain joins TRBV6-5 and TRBJ1-6; D call uncertain. There are 15 residues in the CDR3. V lost 4 bases to trimming and J lost 10 bases, with 17 bases between them. Germline V CDR1 and CDR2: MNHEY, SVGAGI. The CDR3 is CASSSFAILGSPLHF. CDR3 in DNA: TGTGCCAGCAGTTCCTTCGCCATACTAGGATCACCCCTCCACTTT.

CDR3 DNA sequence: TGTGCCAGCACTTACGACGCTAACTATGGCTACACCTTC. It encodes CASTYDANYGYTF. The genes are TRBV18 and TRBJ1-2; D ambiguous. The ends were cut back, 8 bases at V and 0 bases at J, with 10 bases in the middle. Germline V lookup: CDR1 KGHSH, CDR2 LQKENI. CDR3 length equals 13 residues. Full variable domain (remainder filled in from reference TRBV18 and TRBJ1-2): NAGVMQNPRHLVRRRGQEARLRCSPMKGHSHVYWYRQLPEEGLKFMVYLQKENIIDESGMPKERFSAEFPKEGPSILRIQQVVRGDSAAYFCASTYDANYGYTFGSGTRLTVV.

The chain joins TRBV7-2 to TRBJ1-3; D unresolved. The V gene lost 0 bases and the J gene lost 8 bases, with 20 bases spanning the gap. Germline values: CDR1 SGHTA, CDR2 FQGNSA. CDR3 length equals 17 residues. The CDR3 loop reads CASSLAEAAFPSDTIYF. In DNA form, the CDR3 reads TGTGCCAGCAGCTTAGCTGAAGCGGCGTTCCCCTCTGACACCATATATTTT.

The chain couples TRBV7-8 to TRBJ1-5, with 8 bases identical to TRBD1. The germline V gene has CDR1 SGHVS and CDR2 FQNEAQ. J lost 2 bases, V lost 4 bases, and 10 bases had no gene match. The CDR3 is made up of 17 amino acids. CDR3 sequence: CASSSRDRGRGNQPQHF. The CDR3 DNA reads as TGTGCCAGCAGCTCAAGAGACAGGGGAAGGGGCAATCAGCCCCAGCATTTT.

This clonotype was seen many times. The chain joins TRBV7-2 to TRBJ1-2; D is possibly TRBD1 (5 bases). The germline V gene has CDR1 SGHTA and CDR2 FQGNSA. CDR3 size: 13 residues. The V end lost 4 bases, the J end lost 8 bases, and 14 bases lay between the germline ends. This chain's CDR3 is CASSSTAGGGYTF. The CDR3 DNA is TGTGCCAGCAGCTCGACAGCCGGAGGAGGCTACACCTTC.

The chain links TRBV7-6 to TRBJ2-7, with D perhaps TRBD1 (5 bases). CDR3 length equals 13 residues. CDR1 is SGHVS and CDR2 is FNYEAQ in the germline V gene. Trimming stripped 0 bases from V and 6 bases from J, with 9 bases between. This CDR3 is CASSLARASEQYV. CDR3 DNA: TGTGCCAGCAGCTTAGCCAGGGCTTCCGAGCAGTACGTC.

There are a few counts of this clonotype. The rearrangement links TRBV12-5 to TRBJ1-1; no clear D gene. V was cut by 1 base and J by 1 base, with 10 bases left in between. Germline CDR1 is LGHNT and CDR2 is FRNRAP. This CDR3 has 15 amino acids. Here the CDR3 reads CASGLGFRRNTEAFF. In nucleotides, the CDR3 is TGTGCTAGTGGTTTGGGGTTCCGCCGGAACACTGAAGCTTTCTTT. Supplemented by reference TRBV12-5 and TRBJ1-1, the full variable domain reads DARVTQTPRHKVTEMGQEVTMRCQPILGHNTVFWYRQTMMQGLELLAYFRNRAPLDDSGMPKDRFSAEMPDATLATLKIQPSEPRDSAVYFCASGLGFRRNTEAFFGQGTRLTVV.

The chain uses TRBV5-1 and TRBJ1-3; D not resolved. V lost 7 bases and J lost 0, with 14 bases in between. Germline V gene sequence: CDR1 SGHRS, CDR2 YFSETQ. The CDR3 covers 15 residues. The CDR3 region is CASRANTYSGNTIYF. The DNA of the CDR3 is TGCGCCAGCCGCGCAAATACCTACTCTGGAAACACCATATATTTT.